This TCR beta chain came from a study of cytomegalovirus exposure and HLA in healthy donors. The CDR3 length is 15 residues. Germline V gene sequence: CDR1 MNHEY, CDR2 SVGAGI. J was trimmed by 1 base and V by 7 bases; bases with no gene match: 9. PCR involved 60 Vbeta and 13 Jbeta primers. The data were produced by immunoSEQ multiplex PCR, yet TCRdb's version contains in-frame clones alone and is incomplete. The table records 30,000 or so clones, about 60% of them present only once. The genes are TRBV6-5 and TRBJ2-7; 8 nucleotides agree with TRBD2. The clonotype comes from a man in his fifties in good health and CMV-seropositive. Source material: PBMCs. CDR3 protein: CASTRGAGGSYEQYF. As DNA, the CDR3 is TGTGCCAGCACCCGGGGTGCGGGGGGATCCTACGAGCAGTACTTC.